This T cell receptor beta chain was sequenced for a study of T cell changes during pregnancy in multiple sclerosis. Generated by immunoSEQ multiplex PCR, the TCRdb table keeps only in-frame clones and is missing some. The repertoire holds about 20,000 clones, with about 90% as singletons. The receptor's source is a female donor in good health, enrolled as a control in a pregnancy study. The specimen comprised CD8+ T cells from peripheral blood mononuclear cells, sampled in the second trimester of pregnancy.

DNA for the CDR3: TGTGCCAGCAGTAAATCGTCGGGGGGGGGAAACATTCAGTACTTC. Residues: CASSKSSGGGNIQYF. The chain uses TRBV6-6 and TRBJ2-4; 8 bases agree with TRBD2. The CDR3 has 15 amino acids. Looked up from germline, CDR1 is MNHNY and CDR2 is SVGAGI (reference sequence). Trimming removed 5 bases from V and 6 bases from J; junction bases left unmatched: 9.